A selection of T cell receptor beta chains follows, all from one sample in a study of T cells in Graves' hyperthyroidism and ophthalmopathy. TCRdb re-derived calls from the multiplex PCR reads in MiXCR, one entry per CDR3 protein. The sample lists about 380,000 distinct CDR3 sequences; approximately 18% were seen once. Sequencing was done on a sample of blood. Receptor source: a young man with Graves' ophthalmopathy. Both conserved end residues are part of each CDR3. The D gene is left open where the match is weak. Size values are once, few and many counts, or a class for expanded clones, and some rows have none.

d_call: TRBD1
j_call: TRBJ1-5
v_call: TRBV20-1
clone_size: few
cdr3_length: 14
cdr3_aa: CSAGRTGANQPQHF
cdr3_nt: TGCAGTGCTGGAAGGACAGGTGCTAATCAGCCCCAGCATTTT

d_call: .
j_call: TRBJ1-2
v_call: TRBV5-1
clone_size: few
cdr3_length: 16
cdr3_aa: CASSLNAGRDPLGYTF
cdr3_nt: TGTGCCAGCAGCTTGAATGCAGGGAGGGACCCCCTTGGCTACACCTTC

d_call: TRBD1
j_call: TRBJ1-5
v_call: TRBV20-1
clone_size: few
cdr3_length: 13
cdr3_aa: CSGRQGLGQPQHF
cdr3_nt: TGCAGTGGCCGACAGGGCTTGGGTCAGCCCCAGCATTTT

d_call: .
j_call: TRBJ2-1
v_call: TRBV6-1
clone_size: many
cdr3_length: 14
cdr3_aa: CASSRQGAGNEQFF
cdr3_nt: TGTGCCAGCAGTCGACAGGGTGCGGGGAATGAGCAGTTCTTC

d_call: .
j_call: TRBJ1-5
v_call: TRBV19
clone_size: few
cdr3_length: 14
cdr3_aa: CASSIGGYNQPQHF
cdr3_nt: TGTGCCAGTAGTATCGGAGGGTACAATCAGCCCCAGCATTTT

d_call: .
j_call: TRBJ1-6
v_call: TRBV5-1
clone_size: many
cdr3_length: 15
cdr3_aa: CASSLWSSNNSPLHF
cdr3_nt: TGCGCCAGCAGCTTGTGGTCCAGCAATAATTCACCCCTCCACTTT

d_call: TRBD1
j_call: TRBJ1-3
v_call: TRBV6-5
clone_size: .
cdr3_length: 15
cdr3_aa: CASSSSTGNRNTIYF
cdr3_nt: TGTGCCAGCAGCTCCTCGACAGGGAATCGAAACACCATATATTTT

d_call: TRBD1
j_call: TRBJ2-2
v_call: TRBV29-1
clone_size: few
cdr3_length: 13
cdr3_aa: CSVERQGYGELFF
cdr3_nt: TGCAGCGTTGAACGACAGGGGTACGGGGAGCTGTTTTTT

d_call: TRBD1
j_call: TRBJ2-1
v_call: TRBV24-1
clone_size: many
cdr3_length: 15
cdr3_aa: CATSDLTGGNNEQFF
cdr3_nt: TGTGCCACCAGTGATTTGACAGGGGGAAACAATGAGCAGTTCTTC

d_call: .
j_call: TRBJ2-1
v_call: TRBV19
clone_size: .
cdr3_length: 12
cdr3_aa: CASSSLGREQFF
cdr3_nt: TGTGCCAGTAGCTCCCTGGGGAGGGAGCAGTTCTTC

d_call: .
j_call: TRBJ1-1
v_call: TRBV10-2
clone_size: .
cdr3_length: 14
cdr3_aa: CASSEATPTGEAFF
cdr3_nt: TGCGCCAGCAGTGAGGCCACTCCCACGGGGGAAGCTTTCTTT

d_call: .
j_call: TRBJ1-1
v_call: TRBV18
clone_size: .
cdr3_length: 14
cdr3_aa: CASSPGPADTEAFF
cdr3_nt: TGTGCCAGCTCACCGGGTCCGGCGGACACTGAAGCTTTCTTT

d_call: .
j_call: TRBJ1-1
v_call: TRBV5-8
clone_size: many
cdr3_length: 14
cdr3_aa: CASTRQAGNTEAFF
cdr3_nt: TGTGCCAGCACCCGCCAGGCGGGGAACACTGAAGCTTTCTTT

d_call: .
j_call: TRBJ2-3
v_call: TRBV7-8
clone_size: many
cdr3_length: 17
cdr3_aa: CASSFRPSRVTRDTQYF
cdr3_nt: TGTGCCAGCAGCTTTCGACCGTCCAGGGTCACAAGAGATACGCAGTATTTT

d_call: .
j_call: TRBJ2-7
v_call: TRBV28
clone_size: few
cdr3_length: 12
cdr3_aa: CASMSTSYEQYF
cdr3_nt: TGTGCCAGCATGTCAACCAGCTACGAGCAGTACTTC

d_call: .
j_call: TRBJ2-3
v_call: TRBV27
clone_size: many
cdr3_length: 14
cdr3_aa: CASSSQGGWGTQYF
cdr3_nt: TGTGCCAGCAGTTCGCAGGGGGGATGGGGTACGCAGTATTTT

d_call: .
j_call: TRBJ1-2
v_call: TRBV6-1
clone_size: many
cdr3_length: 13
cdr3_aa: CATNTAVGYGYTF
cdr3_nt: TGTGCCACCAACACGGCCGTGGGCTATGGCTACACCTTC

d_call: TRBD2
j_call: TRBJ2-1
v_call: TRBV9
clone_size: few
cdr3_length: 16
cdr3_aa: CASSVTAGGPWDEQFF
cdr3_nt: TGTGCCAGCAGCGTTACAGCGGGGGGCCCGTGGGATGAGCAGTTCTTC

d_call: TRBD2
j_call: TRBJ2-2
v_call: TRBV19
clone_size: .
cdr3_length: 16
cdr3_aa: CASSWSGGPNTGELFF
cdr3_nt: TGTGCCAGTAGTTGGAGCGGGGGCCCGAACACCGGGGAGCTGTTTTTT

d_call: TRBD2
j_call: TRBJ2-1
v_call: TRBV2
clone_size: .
cdr3_length: 15
cdr3_aa: CASSATSGGAGEQFF
cdr3_nt: TGTGCCAGCAGTGCCACTAGCGGGGGGGCCGGCGAGCAGTTCTTC

d_call: .
j_call: TRBJ2-1
v_call: TRBV6-1
clone_size: .
cdr3_length: 15
cdr3_aa: CASSRFDSSYNEQFF
cdr3_nt: TGTGCCAGCAGTCGTTTCGACAGCTCCTACAATGAGCAGTTCTTC

d_call: .
j_call: TRBJ2-1
v_call: TRBV6-1
clone_size: few
cdr3_length: 12
cdr3_aa: CASSNRVGEQFF
cdr3_nt: TGTGCCAGCAGTAACAGGGTGGGTGAGCAGTTCTTC

d_call: TRBD1
j_call: TRBJ1-1
v_call: TRBV5-1
clone_size: many
cdr3_length: 14
cdr3_aa: CASSGTGAGTEAFF
cdr3_nt: TGCGCCAGCAGCGGGACAGGGGCCGGCACTGAAGCTTTCTTT

d_call: .
j_call: TRBJ1-4
v_call: TRBV4-1
clone_size: few
cdr3_length: 14
cdr3_aa: CASSQGRGNEKLFF
cdr3_nt: TGCGCCAGCAGCCAAGGGAGAGGGAACGAAAAACTGTTTTTT

d_call: TRBD2
j_call: TRBJ2-3
v_call: TRBV27
clone_size: many
cdr3_length: 15
cdr3_aa: CASNALAGGVDTQYF
cdr3_nt: TGTGCCAGCAACGCACTAGCGGGGGGGGTAGATACGCAGTATTTT

d_call: .
j_call: TRBJ1-5
v_call: TRBV4-1
clone_size: few
cdr3_length: 15
cdr3_aa: CASSQDHRVNQPQHF
cdr3_nt: TGCGCCAGCAGCCAAGACCACAGAGTCAATCAGCCCCAGCATTTT

d_call: .
j_call: TRBJ2-3
v_call: TRBV5-1
clone_size: many
cdr3_length: 16
cdr3_aa: CASSFSPGSVGDTQYF
cdr3_nt: TGCGCCAGCAGCTTCTCCCCTGGGTCTGTGGGAGATACGCAGTATTTT

d_call: TRBD1
j_call: TRBJ1-3
v_call: TRBV20-1
clone_size: .
cdr3_length: 13
cdr3_aa: CSAQPGQRNTIYF
cdr3_nt: TGCAGTGCCCAACCGGGACAGCGAAACACCATATATTTT

d_call: .
j_call: TRBJ1-5
v_call: TRBV6-2/TRBV6-3
clone_size: .
cdr3_length: 13
cdr3_aa: CASRAEGGQPQHF
cdr3_nt: TGTGCCAGCAGGGCTGAGGGGGGGCAGCCCCAGCATTTT

d_call: .
j_call: TRBJ1-1
v_call: TRBV20-1
clone_size: .
cdr3_length: 16
cdr3_aa: CIARDRAEGMNTEAFF
cdr3_nt: TGCATTGCTAGAGATCGTGCCGAGGGGATGAACACTGAAGCTTTCTTT

d_call: .
j_call: TRBJ2-7
v_call: TRBV7-9
clone_size: few
cdr3_length: 12
cdr3_aa: CASSLLGSDQYF
cdr3_nt: TGTGCCAGCAGCTTACTAGGTTCCGATCAGTACTTC

d_call: TRBD2
j_call: TRBJ2-3
v_call: TRBV5-1
clone_size: many
cdr3_length: 16
cdr3_aa: CASSREAGGFTDTQYF
cdr3_nt: TGCGCCAGCAGCCGCGAAGCGGGGGGGTTCACAGATACGCAGTATTTT

d_call: .
j_call: TRBJ1-1
v_call: TRBV12-3/TRBV12-4
clone_size: many
cdr3_length: 13
cdr3_aa: CASSLAFGTEAFF
cdr3_nt: TGTGCCAGCAGTTTAGCATTTGGGACTGAAGCTTTCTTT

d_call: TRBD1
j_call: TRBJ2-7
v_call: TRBV3-1
clone_size: .
cdr3_length: 14
cdr3_aa: CASGPDRGLHEQYF
cdr3_nt: TGTGCCAGCGGACCGGACAGGGGGCTTCACGAGCAGTACTTC

d_call: .
j_call: TRBJ2-5
v_call: TRBV10-3
clone_size: .
cdr3_length: 14
cdr3_aa: CAISESWFQETQYF
cdr3_nt: TGTGCCATCAGTGAGTCTTGGTTCCAAGAGACCCAGTACTTC

d_call: .
j_call: TRBJ1-1
v_call: TRBV10-2
clone_size: many
cdr3_length: 14
cdr3_aa: CASRKLDRNTEAFF
cdr3_nt: TGCGCCAGCCGAAAGTTGGACAGGAACACTGAAGCTTTCTTT

d_call: TRBD2
j_call: TRBJ2-3
v_call: TRBV5-4
clone_size: .
cdr3_length: 15
cdr3_aa: CAGTDSGGAADTQYF
cdr3_nt: TGTGCCGGGACAGATAGCGGGGGGGCGGCAGATACGCAGTATTTT

d_call: TRBD1
j_call: TRBJ2-3
v_call: TRBV29-1
clone_size: many
cdr3_length: 14
cdr3_aa: CSVGTVPTTDTQYF
cdr3_nt: TGCAGCGTGGGGACAGTACCCACCACAGATACGCAGTATTTT

d_call: TRBD1
j_call: TRBJ2-1
v_call: TRBV2
clone_size: many
cdr3_length: 16
cdr3_aa: CASSDPGGRSYNEQFF
cdr3_nt: TGTGCCAGCAGTGATCCAGGGGGCCGCTCCTACAATGAGCAGTTCTTC

d_call: .
j_call: TRBJ1-1
v_call: TRBV6-5
clone_size: .
cdr3_length: 15
cdr3_aa: CASSYGSGRLAEAFF
cdr3_nt: TGTGCCAGCAGTTACGGTTCAGGGAGGCTGGCTGAAGCTTTCTTT

d_call: TRBD1
j_call: TRBJ2-7
v_call: TRBV7-2
clone_size: .
cdr3_length: 16
cdr3_aa: CASSLDGQGAFYEQYF
cdr3_nt: TGTGCCAGCAGCTTGGACGGACAGGGGGCCTTCTACGAGCAGTACTTC

d_call: .
j_call: TRBJ1-2
v_call: TRBV29-1
clone_size: .
cdr3_length: 15
cdr3_aa: CGVEAARGPNYGYTF
cdr3_nt: TGCGGCGTTGAAGCGGCGCGGGGGCCTAACTATGGCTACACCTTC

d_call: .
j_call: TRBJ2-7
v_call: TRBV4-1
clone_size: .
cdr3_length: 14
cdr3_aa: CASSQTLGDYEQYF
cdr3_nt: TGCGCCAGCAGCCAAACCCTCGGGGACTACGAGCAGTACTTC

d_call: TRBD1
j_call: TRBJ2-7
v_call: TRBV7-6
clone_size: .
cdr3_length: 17
cdr3_aa: CASSLGTGGVSSYEQYF
cdr3_nt: TGTGCCAGCAGCTTAGGGACAGGGGGCGTGAGCTCCTACGAGCAGTACTTC

d_call: .
j_call: TRBJ1-6
v_call: TRBV6-1
clone_size: .
cdr3_length: 12
cdr3_aa: CASSDGNSPLHF
cdr3_nt: TGTGCCAGCAGTGATGGGAATTCACCCCTCCACTTT

d_call: TRBD2
j_call: TRBJ2-1
v_call: TRBV28
clone_size: many
cdr3_length: 16
cdr3_aa: CASSSSSGGRYNEQFF
cdr3_nt: TGTGCCAGCAGTTCCTCTAGCGGGGGGAGGTACAATGAGCAGTTCTTC

d_call: .
j_call: TRBJ2-7
v_call: TRBV12-3/TRBV12-4
clone_size: many
cdr3_length: 14
cdr3_aa: CASSYTGYYYEQYF
cdr3_nt: TGTGCCAGCAGTTATACAGGTTACTACTACGAGCAGTACTTC

d_call: .
j_call: TRBJ1-1
v_call: TRBV2
clone_size: .
cdr3_length: 16
cdr3_aa: CASSAHRDTANTEAFF
cdr3_nt: TGTGCCAGCAGCGCCCACCGGGACACGGCCAACACTGAAGCTTTCTTT

d_call: .
j_call: TRBJ2-6
v_call: TRBV12-3/TRBV12-4
clone_size: many
cdr3_length: 12
cdr3_aa: CASGSGANVLTF
cdr3_nt: TGTGCCAGCGGGTCTGGGGCCAACGTCCTGACTTTC

d_call: .
j_call: TRBJ1-1
v_call: TRBV11-3
clone_size: many
cdr3_length: 13
cdr3_aa: CASSLSGDTEAFF
cdr3_nt: TGTGCCAGCAGCTTATCAGGGGACACTGAAGCTTTCTTT

d_call: TRBD1
j_call: TRBJ1-2
v_call: TRBV10-3
clone_size: .
cdr3_length: 14
cdr3_aa: CAIRPGTGTEGYTF
cdr3_nt: TGTGCCATACGTCCCGGGACAGGGACTGAAGGCTACACCTTC

d_call: TRBD1
j_call: TRBJ1-1
v_call: TRBV9
clone_size: many
cdr3_length: 14
cdr3_aa: CASSSGQVNTEAFF
cdr3_nt: TGTGCCAGCAGCTCGGGACAGGTGAACACTGAAGCTTTCTTT

d_call: TRBD1
j_call: TRBJ1-4
v_call: TRBV7-9
clone_size: many
cdr3_length: 15
cdr3_aa: CASSLMGQGNEKLFF
cdr3_nt: TGTGCCAGCAGCTTAATGGGACAGGGTAATGAAAAACTGTTTTTT